What follows describes a single TCR beta chain. Its target is unknown. At one of its ends the junction is not consistent with the germline gene, which may arise from a read error. This CDR3 spans 10 amino acids. Germline V lookup: CDR1 MDHEN, CDR2 SYDVKM. This sample was taken from a study of tumor-infiltrating lymphocytes in primary liver carcinoma. Study results and caveats: It was in tumors, not blood, that the top-250-clone fraction was significantly higher (p = 0.039).

cDNA specific to TCR beta was made from around 450 ng of total RNA, with a constant-region primer employed for priming. For TCR beta, libraries were produced by three nested multiplex PCR rounds using slightly modified ARM-PCR. Forward primers for TRBV1-TRBV30 and a C-beta reverse primer served the first two PCR rounds, at around 9 cycles each. Each CDR3 protein is one row after TCRdb ran MiXCR on the multiplex PCR reads. The sample lists around 210,000 distinct CDR3 sequences, less than 70% occurring once. Unsorted whole blood supplied the blood RNA, and germline DNA was isolated too. This chain links TRBV28 with TRBJ1-2; the D is unclear. The receptor comes from a woman in her sixties with primary liver carcinoma and hepatitis B virus infection. Sequenced: peripheral blood. In nucleotides, the CDR3 is TGTGCCAGTTTCAGAGGCGGCTACATCTTC. The encoded protein is CASFRGGYIF.